Listed here are 23 T cell receptor beta chains from one sample, sequenced in a study of CD8 T cells in ankylosing spondylitis. Overall study findings and caveats: What seemed typical of ankylosing spondylitis blood was a TCR beta motif built from several highly homologous variants.

TCRdb passed the 5' RACE reads through MiXCR, listing each CDR3 protein once. Of more than 600,000 distinct CDR3 sequences detected, over 15% appear once; the ten largest clones hold around a fifth. Which antigens these TCRs recognize remains unknown. Material for sequencing was blood, either unsorted or a sorted T cell fraction (not recorded which). These receptors came from a male donor with ankylosing spondylitis.

The genes are TRBV7-9 and TRBJ2-7; D possibly corresponds to TRBD2 (8 bases). The germline V and J ends were trimmed by 5 bases and 7 bases, with 21 bases remaining between them. The CDR3 has 15 amino acids. Per the germline V gene, CDR1 is SEHNR and CDR2 is FQNEAQ (reference sequence). The CDR3 sequence is CASSTSPGGTDEQYF. In nucleotides, the CDR3 is TGTGCCAGCAGCACAAGCCCGGGGGGGACAGATGAGCAGTACTTC.

The V gene is TRBV11-3, the J gene TRBJ2-1; D gene unclear. Germline CDR1 SGHNT, CDR2 YENEEA. CDR3 size: 16 residues. Trimming took 5 bases from V and 0 from J, leaving 14 bases between them. The CDR3 spells CASSPEGPSSYNEQFF. In DNA form, the CDR3 reads TGTGCCAGCAGCCCCGAAGGCCCTAGCTCCTACAATGAGCAGTTCTTC.

This sequence joins TRBV10-3 and TRBJ2-7; D ambiguous. The germline V gene has CDR1 ENHRY and CDR2 SYGVKD. V gave up 3 bases and J gave up 0 bases, with 6 bases separating them. The CDR3 length is 13 residues. The DNA for the CDR3 is TGTGCCATCAGTGATGCGAACTCCTACGAGCAGTACTTC. It codes for CAISDANSYEQYF.

The sample holds a few counts of this clonotype. The chain employs TRBV5-8 and TRBJ2-3, with D unclear. This CDR3 is 15 amino acids long. Trimming removed 0 bases at V and 2 bases at J, with 10 bases between. Germline values: CDR1 SGHTS, CDR2 YDEGEE. In DNA form, the CDR3 reads TGTGCCAGCAGCTTGGGTGGCGTAAACACAGATACGCAGTATTTT. Its translation: CASSLGGVNTDTQYF.

The table lists this clonotype with a few counts. The chain uses TRBV25-1 and TRBJ2-1, with a tentative D call TRBD2 (5 bases). Germline CDR1 is MGHDK and CDR2 is SYGVNS. This CDR3 is built from 14 residues. Trimming removed 6 bases at V and 7 bases at J, with 16 bases between. The CDR3 loop is CASSETVRENEQFF. In DNA form, the CDR3 reads TGTGCCAGCAGCGAAACCGTCCGGGAAAATGAGCAGTTCTTC.

The V and J genes are TRBV24-1 and TRBJ2-3; 11 nucleotides agree with TRBD2. The V gene end was trimmed by 4 bases and the J gene end by 5 bases; junction bases not matched to a gene: 4. The germline V gene encodes CDR1 KGHDR and CDR2 SFDVKD. There are 15 residues in the CDR3. The CDR3 coding sequence is TGTGCCACCAGTGACCCGACTAGCGGGAAAGATACGCAGTATTTT. Protein sequence: CATSDPTSGKDTQYF.

In this sample, this clonotype turned up a few times. The CDR3 nucleotides are TGTGCCAGCACCCAGCACAGGGGGACGAGCGAGCAGTACTTC. It translates to CASTQHRGTSEQYF. The genes are TRBV6-1 and TRBJ2-7; 8 bases line up with TRBD1. Germline CDR1 reads MNHNS; CDR2 reads SASEGT. J was trimmed by 6 bases and V by 7 bases; bases with no gene match: 11. The CDR3 runs to 14 residues.

This clonotype was seen only a few times. V usage is TRBV20-1 and J usage is TRBJ2-7; D may be TRBD2 (7 bases). There are 15 residues in the CDR3. The germline CDR1 and CDR2 sequences are DFQATT and SNEGSKA (reference sequence). Between the trimmed V and J ends, which lost 2 bases and 2 bases, there was a span of 16 bases. CDR3 amino acids: CSARPWGGLAYEQYF. CDR3 bases: TGCAGTGCTAGACCCTGGGGGGGGCTCGCCTACGAGCAGTACTTC.

The chain is built from TRBV6-2 or TRBV6-3 and TRBJ2-1; D perhaps matches TRBD2 (5 bases). The CDR3 runs 12 residues. Germline V gives CDR1 MNHEY, CDR2 SVGEGT. Deletions cut 8 bases from V and 4 bases from J, with 9 bases between. The CDR3 region has the DNA TGTGCCAGCTGCGCGGGTTACAATGAGCAGTTCTTC. Encoded protein: CASCAGYNEQFF.

This clonotype was detected a few times. V usage is TRBV29-1 and J usage is TRBJ1-1; D remains unclear. This CDR3 region has 11 residues. Trimming removed 5 bases at V and 1 base at J, with 5 bases between. The germline V gene encodes CDR1 SQVTM and CDR2 ANQGSEA. CDR3 region: CSVSPNTEAFF. CDR3 nucleotides: TGCAGCGTTAGTCCGAACACTGAAGCTTTCTTT. Full variable domain (remainder filled in from reference TRBV29-1 and TRBJ1-1): SAVISQKPSRDICQRGTSLTIQCQVDSQVTMMFWYRQQPGQSLTLIATANQGSEATYESGFVIDKFPISRPNLTFSTLTVSNMSPEDSSIYLCSVSPNTEAFFGQGTRLTVV.

This clonotype is a singleton in its sample. The rearrangement joins TRBV20-1 to TRBJ2-7; D tentatively reads TRBD1 or TRBD2 (5 bases each). Trimming stripped 1 base from V and 2 bases from J, with 12 bases between. The CDR3 length is 14 residues. Germline CDR1 DFQATT, CDR2 SNEGSKA (reference sequence). CDR3 amino acids: CSARARDLAYEQYF. CDR3 nucleotide sequence: TGCAGTGCTAGAGCTCGGGACCTCGCCTACGAGCAGTACTTC.

Notes on this clonotype: Germline is not matched at one junction end, which may reflect a read error. The gene calls are TRBV25-1 and TRBJ2-6; no clear D gene. Germline-derived CDR1 and CDR2 are MGHDK and SYGVNS. The CDR3 consists of 16 residues. The CDR3 coding sequence is TGTGTCAGCAGTGACCCCAGCCAGACTGGGGCCAACGTCCTGACTTTC. The encoded protein is CVSSDPSQTGANVLTF.

Only a few counts were recorded for this clonotype. The V call is TRBV10-3, the J call TRBJ2-5; 8 bases agree with TRBD1. V shed 10 bases, J shed 5 bases, and the junction held 12 bases outside the gene matches. The CDR3 runs 14 residues. Germline V gene sequence: CDR1 ENHRY, CDR2 SYGVKD. As DNA, the CDR3 is TGTGCCACTTCGCCAGGACAGGGCAGGGAGACCCAGTACTTC. This codes for CATSPGQGRETQYF.

The chain links TRBV6-1 to TRBJ2-5; D is uncertain. V was shortened by 4 bases and J by 1 base, with 7 bases between the two germline ends. This CDR3 is built from 13 residues. Germline assignment: CDR1 MNHNS and CDR2 SASEGT. CDR3 DNA sequence: TGTGCCAGCAGTGGCTTGCTCCAAGAGACCCAGTACTTC. As protein: CASSGLLQETQYF.

The gene calls are TRBV25-1 and TRBJ2-1, with 7 bases that match TRBD2. The germline V gene encodes CDR1 MGHDK and CDR2 SYGVNS. The CDR3 has 15 residues. The V and J ends lost 4 bases and 2 bases, in that order; junction bases with no gene match: 5. The CDR3 DNA reads TGTGCCAGCAGTGGAGGCGGGGGTACCTACAATGAGCAGTTCTTC. It codes for CASSGGGGTYNEQFF.

The chain recombines TRBV18 with TRBJ2-5; 9 positions match TRBD1. Germline CDR1 KGHSH, CDR2 LQKENI. V lost 2 bases and J lost 5; bases outside the gene matches: 6. There are 15 residues in the CDR3. In DNA, the CDR3 is TGTGCCAGCTCACCAAAGGGACAGGGCGGTGAGACCCAGTACTTC. The encoded protein is CASSPKGQGGETQYF.

The chain combines TRBV12-3 or TRBV12-4 with TRBJ1-1, with D unclear. The V end lost 6 bases, the J end lost 11 bases, and 19 bases lay between the germline ends. The CDR3 length is 13 residues. In nucleotides, the CDR3 is TGTGCCAGCAGACCGGACCCCCGATCTTCGGCTTTCTTT. This codes for CASRPDPRSSAFF.

This clonotype was counted at least ten times. The rearrangement joins TRBV20-1 to TRBJ2-2; 9 bases match TRBD1. Trimming cost V 6 bases and J 1 base; bases outside gene matches: 3. Germline values: CDR1 DFQATT, CDR2 SNEGSKA (reference sequence). The CDR3 contains 14 residues. DNA of the CDR3: TGCAGTGCCAGGGGACAGGGGAACACCGGGGAGCTGTTTTTT. Translating gives CSARGQGNTGELFF.

The CDR3 DNA is TGTGCCAGCAGCTTAAGTTGGGGTGCAGAGGCCTATGGCTACACCTTC. This sequence encodes CASSLSWGAEAYGYTF. The chain employs TRBV7-2 and TRBJ1-2; D is undetermined. The CDR3 runs 16 residues. V was shortened by 2 bases and J by 4 bases, with 17 bases between the two germline ends. Germline V lookup: CDR1 SGHTA, CDR2 FQGNSA.

This clonotype was seen many times. The chain couples TRBV29-1 to TRBJ1-1, with D unresolved. The germline V gene has CDR1 SQVTM and CDR2 ANQGSEA. The CDR3 spans 12 residues. The ends were cut back, 7 bases at V and 1 base at J, with 10 bases in the middle. The CDR3 is CSADTENTEAFF. Here the CDR3 DNA reads TGCAGCGCTGACACAGAGAACACTGAAGCTTTCTTT.

This clonotype has a count of ten or more. The chain combines TRBV5-1 with TRBJ1-1; D is possibly TRBD1 (5 bases). Germline CDR1 is SGHRS and CDR2 is YFSETQ. The CDR3 extends over 13 amino acids. Trimming pared 0 bases from V and 4 bases from J, leaving 7 bases between. The CDR3 here is CASSLERGTEAFF. CDR3 nucleotide sequence: TGCGCCAGCAGCTTGGAGAGGGGCACTGAAGCTTTCTTT.

V is TRBV20-1 and J is TRBJ2-5; no clear D. Trimming cost V 3 bases and J 4 bases, with 12 bases left between them. The CDR3 consists of 13 residues. Per the germline V gene, CDR1 is DFQATT and CDR2 is SNEGSKA (reference sequence). The CDR3 region has the DNA TGCAGTGCTAGGCCCTCCGGAAGAGAGACCCAGTACTTC. Translating gives CSARPSGRETQYF.

The chain carries TRBV11-2 and TRBJ2-1; D unclear. CDR3 length: 13 residues. Germline V gene sequence: CDR1 SGHAT, CDR2 FQNNGV. V was clipped by 0 bases and J by 6 bases, with 6 bases between them. The CDR3 sequence: CASSLDAINEQFF. The CDR3 nucleotides are TGTGCCAGCAGCTTAGACGCGATCAATGAGCAGTTCTTC.